The clone carrying this T cell receptor beta chain was found many times. The authors ran a second PCR of about 6 to 12 cycles using a sample-barcoded 5' primer and a J-beta primer mix. One entry per CDR3 protein results from TCRdb running MiXCR on the 5' RACE reads. In the table there are 650,000 to 1,000,000 distinct CDR3 sequences, 36% of which are singletons. These data are taken from a study of blood T cells in healthy people across ages. Across the whole study: About one barcoded beta molecule per two T cells was captured by template switching.

The germline CDR1 and CDR2 sequences are MDHEN and SYDVKM. The V end lost 3 bases, the J end lost 5 bases, and 13 bases lay between the germline ends. CDR3 length equals 14 residues. What was sequenced was blood. V usage is TRBV28 and J usage is TRBJ2-5, with D unclear. This sequence originates from a young man in good health. CDR3: CASSFHVWAETQYF. DNA for the CDR3: TGTGCCAGCAGTTTCCACGTATGGGCGGAGACCCAGTACTTC.